The present entry profiles one TCR beta chain with its context. Many counts were recorded for this clone. No antigen is known for it. Sequence at one end of the junction differs from germline and may be a read error. From the germline J gene comes the end of the CDR3, since the read stops 3 residues before it. This sample is part of a study of T cell clonality in common variable immunodeficiency (dated by TCRdb to about 2015). Study-level results and caveats: Even though DNA input was the same, control samples had an average of about 89,000 unique sequences each, compared with about 30,000 in CVID samples. Healthy controls shared more TCRbeta clones with each other than CVID subjects shared among themselves (p < 0.0001). The authors noted that sequencing repertoires of T cell subpopulations would be needed to clarify what caused the increased clonality in CVID. TCRbeta clonality was higher in CVID subjects than in healthy controls (t-test p = 0.018), and the increase was most characteristic of about a third of subjects. Differences among patients in the CVID cohort limited the correlations between repertoire features and clinical complications. Reportedly, TCRbeta sequences from CVID had fewer deletions and N-nucleotide insertions, and highly modified clones with 13 or more V deletions were absent from CVID.

Spanning cysteine to phenylalanine, the CDR3 consists of 15 amino acids. The DNA has 36 bases, all within the CDR3, and is read from base 1. Looking up the germline V gene yields CDR1 LGHNA and CDR2 YNFKEQ. Both CVID patients and healthy controls were predominantly of Caucasian heritage. Heparinized peripheral whole blood samples of about 5 to 8.5 ml were collected from each donor. Genomic DNA from adults with common variable immune deficiency (CVID) and from healthy adult controls was used for sequencing of TCRbeta CDR3 repertoires. The control group was made up of roughly 22 healthy adult volunteers (about 10 male and about twelve female) whose ages ranged from roughly 23 to 70 years, with a mean age of roughly 33. Diluted blood was subjected to density centrifugation over Hypaque 1077 or Ficoll-Paque for isolation of peripheral blood mononuclear cells. Unsorted mononuclear cells served as the source of genomic DNA, which was extracted either by Qiagen column purification or by a centrifugation-based method.

CVID samples and control samples contributed equivalent amounts of genomic DNA as sequencing input. For every sample, a 60 bp segment covering the rearranged TCRbeta CDR3 region was amplified and then sequenced. The immunoSEQ assay, a bias-corrected multiplex PCR with high-throughput sequencing, was employed for TCRbeta amplification. Turning to the authors' computational methods: Each unique nucleotide sequence was treated as a clone and annotated with V, D and J genes, copy number and frequency. Sequences were labeled productive if in frame, and non-productive if out of frame or containing stop codons. As previously described, Shannon's entropy was used to calculate clonality. The predicted amino acid sequences of productive clones were used to derive the mean CDR3 Kyte-Doolittle hydropathy. The R hclust function was used to hierarchically cluster scaled V gene usage with Manhattan distance and complete linkage. Clone sharing by CDR3 amino acid sequence was assessed by resampling 12 repertoires per group over 100 rounds. Repertoires were searched for more than 55 published EBV-specific and around 230 published CMV-specific TCRbeta sequences. After a couple of CVID samples that produced fewer than 10,000 sequences were dropped from the analysis, 35 to 50 CVID repertoires remained. The source is immuneACCESS, and TCRdb retained only in-frame sequences with V and J called. Part of the clones is not carried over; for the studies checked, unresolved V genes explain less than half of this, and the remainder is unexplained. V, J and clone size are taken as reported in that table, and D and trimming were inferred from the DNA itself. The table gives 60,000 to 75,000 clones for this sample, with none occurring only once. Of the sample, 1.5% to 2% falls within the top ten clones.

The chain is made from TRBV4-2 and TRBJ2-7; TRBD1 fits 11 bases in the junction. The sequence derives from a person between 18 and 70 years old in good health. Source material: peripheral blood mononuclear cells. CDR3 protein: CASSLGQGARYEQYF. The DNA read from the CDR3 is TGCGCCAGCAGCCTAGGACAGGGGGCGCGGTACGAG.